Listed here are 29 T cell receptor beta chains from one sample, sequenced in a study of T-cell memory formation after mild COVID-19. TCRdb analysed the 5' RACE reads with MiXCR anew, one entry per CDR3 protein. The sample holds fewer than 150,000 distinct CDR3 sequences; roughly 20% are singletons and the top ten take approximately 41%. Sequencing was performed on PBMCs or a T cell subset sorted from them (not recorded which). These receptors were collected from a man aged 18 to 30 who had mild COVID-19 (a few samples of this study predate the infection). Cell type and time point are not known.

J is TRBJ2-7 and V is TRBV12-3 or TRBV12-4; 11 nucleotides line up with TRBD2. J gave up 10 bases and V 5 bases, and 10 bases lay outside the gene matches. The CDR3 has 14 amino acids. This CDR3 reads CASSPGTSGADQYV. DNA for the CDR3: TGTGCCAGCAGTCCAGGGACTAGCGGTGCGGACCAGTACGTC.

CDR3: CSVDAGGVETQYF. The CDR3 coding sequence is TGCAGCGTTGACGCAGGGGGCGTAGAGACCCAGTACTTC. The rearrangement uses TRBV29-1 and TRBJ2-5, with 8 bases lining up with TRBD1. From germline, CDR1 is SQVTM and CDR2 ANQGSEA. With V trimmed by 3 bases and J by 4 bases, 4 bases remained unmatched. This CDR3 comprises 13 residues.

This clonotype showed up many times. V is TRBV18 and J is TRBJ2-1; perhaps D is TRBD1 or TRBD2 (5 bases each). From germline, CDR1 is KGHSH and CDR2 LQKENI. The length of the CDR3 is 14 residues. Between the trimmed V and J ends, which lost 3 bases and 8 bases, there was a span of 14 bases. CDR3 protein: CASSPWGWQDEQFF. CDR3 nucleotides: TGTGCCAGCTCACCGTGGGGGTGGCAAGATGAGCAGTTCTTC.

This clonotype came up a few times. This chain links TRBV9 with TRBJ2-7, with unresolved D. V lost 4 bases, J lost 2 bases, and 19 bases lay in between. Per the germline V gene, CDR1 is SGDLS and CDR2 is YYNGEE. The CDR3 has 16 amino acids. The CDR3 protein is CASSPLAEDDTYEQYF. CDR3 coding DNA: TGTGCCAGCAGCCCTCTGGCCGAGGATGACACCTACGAGCAGTACTTC.

This chain uses TRBV12-3 or TRBV12-4 with TRBJ1-1; possible D gene TRBD1, 5 bases. This CDR3 region has 13 residues. The ends were cut back, 7 bases at V and 8 bases at J, with 17 bases in the middle. The CDR3 sequence is CASTPGGVLEAFF. The CDR3 coding sequence is TGTGCCAGCACTCCCGGGGGGGTCCTCGAAGCTTTCTTT.

The chain joins TRBV4-3 to TRBJ2-1; D is unclear. CDR1 and CDR2 (germline): LGHNA, YSLEER. V was pared by 0 bases and J by 10 bases, with 13 bases between. This CDR3 spans 14 amino acids. CDR3 sequence: CASSQESVLGEQFF. The CDR3 coding sequence is TGCGCCAGCAGCCAAGAATCTGTATTGGGAGAGCAGTTCTTC.

The V and J genes are TRBV5-4 and TRBJ2-1; TRBD2 matches at 9 bases. Trimming cost V 2 bases and J 5 bases; bases outside gene matches: 5. This CDR3 spans 15 amino acids. Germline CDR1 and CDR2: SGHNT and YYREEE (reference sequence). The CDR3 is CASSFSGGADNEQFF. The CDR3 nucleotides are TGTGCCAGCAGCTTTAGCGGGGGCGCCGACAATGAGCAGTTCTTC.

This clonotype came up a few times. The chain joins TRBV21-1 to TRBJ2-2; no check of the table's D call, TRBD2, against the DNA was made. TRBV21-1 is designated a pseudogene. This CDR3 region has 14 residues. The CDR3 DNA reads TGTGCCAGCAGCCAGGGACTAGTCGCCGGGGAGCTGTTTTTT. It codes for CASSQGLVAGELFF.

This CDR3 reads CASRSGDIQYF. As DNA, the CDR3 is TGTGCCAGCAGGAGTGGCGACATTCAGTACTTC. The chain links TRBV6-5 to TRBJ2-4; D is undetermined. V dropped 6 bases and J dropped 8 bases, with 8 bases sitting between them. The germline CDR1 and CDR2 sequences are MNHEY and SVGAGI. The CDR3 is 11 residues long.

This chain uses TRBV14 with TRBJ2-7, with D unclear. The germline V gene has CDR1 SGHDN and CDR2 FVKESK. This CDR3 contains 14 residues. With 3 bases removed from V and 0 bases from J, the gap between germline ends came to 9 bases. CDR3 region: CASSHLLTSYEQYF. The CDR3 DNA reads TGTGCCAGCAGCCATTTACTTACCTCCTACGAGCAGTACTTC.

There are a few counts of this clonotype. This sequence joins TRBV4-2 and TRBJ1-6; D gene uncertain. Trimming took off 0 bases at V and 9 bases at J, with 12 bases between the two ends. The CDR3 runs to 15 residues. Germline CDR1 LGHNA, CDR2 YNFKEQ. The CDR3 loop is CASSQEEGQSSPLHF. DNA of the CDR3: TGTGCCAGCAGCCAAGAGGAGGGTCAGAGTTCACCCCTCCACTTT.

V usage is TRBV4-1 and J usage is TRBJ1-4; no clear D gene. Trimming took 4 bases from V and 7 from J, leaving 19 bases between them. There are 16 residues in the CDR3. In germline, CDR1 is MGHRA, CDR2 YSYEKL. The CDR3: CASSLLAGEVREKLFF. CDR3 DNA sequence: TGCGCCAGCAGCCTCCTTGCCGGGGAAGTTCGTGAAAAACTGTTTTTT.

This clonotype was picked up a small number of times. The chain recombines TRBV7-9 with TRBJ2-7; a possible D gene is TRBD1 (5 bases). The CDR3 contains 12 residues. Trimming took 1 base from V and 5 from J, leaving 6 bases between them. Germline V gene sequence: CDR1 SEHNR, CDR2 FQNEAQ (reference sequence). The DNA of the CDR3 is TGTGCCAGCAGCTTAGGCAGGGACGAGCAGTACTTC. It encodes CASSLGRDEQYF.

The chain combines TRBV6-1 with TRBJ1-2, with D perhaps TRBD1 (5 bases). This CDR3 comprises 16 residues. Per the germline V gene, CDR1 is MNHNS and CDR2 is SASEGT. Trimming removed 6 bases at V and 8 bases at J, with 25 bases between. The CDR3 sequence: CASRHEVTGADGGYTF. The CDR3 DNA sequence: TGTGCCAGCAGGCACGAAGTTACCGGGGCAGATGGAGGCTACACCTTC.

The chain uses TRBV25-1 and TRBJ1-6; D perhaps matches TRBD1 (5 bases). Per the germline V gene, CDR1 is MGHDK and CDR2 is SYGVNS. This CDR3 contains 14 residues. The germline V and J ends were trimmed by 3 bases and 11 bases, with 14 bases remaining between them. The CDR3 loop reads CASSEWRQSTPLHF. CDR3 DNA sequence: TGTGCCAGCAGTGAGTGGAGACAGTCTACACCCCTCCACTTT.

The sample holds a few counts of this clonotype. The chain carries TRBV5-1 and TRBJ2-1; TRBD2 aligns across 7 bases. The ends lost 3 bases at V and 9 bases at J; junction bases unmatched: 3. Germline lookup yields CDR1 SGHRS and CDR2 YFSETQ. The CDR3 contains 12 residues. The CDR3 DNA sequence: TGCGCCAGCAGCTGGGGAGGGAGTGAGCAGTTCTTC. It encodes CASSWGGSEQFF.

The rearrangement joins TRBV6-5 to TRBJ2-1, with 7 bases that match TRBD1. The germline V gene encodes CDR1 MNHEY and CDR2 SVGAGI. J lost 1 base, V lost 0 bases, and 3 bases had no gene match. The CDR3 is 16 amino acids. The CDR3 DNA reads as TGTGCCAGCAGTTACTCAGGGGGCTTTTCCTACAATGAGCAGTTCTTC. Translation gives CASSYSGGFSYNEQFF.

The J gene is TRBJ1-2, the V gene TRBV29-1, with unresolved D. With 5 bases removed from V and 5 bases from J, the gap between germline ends came to 21 bases. Germline CDR1 reads SQVTM; CDR2 reads ANQGSEA. There are 15 residues in the CDR3. CDR3 DNA: TGCAGCGTTTCAGTACCCTACGTCGTTGGGTATGGCTACACCTTC. The encoded protein is CSVSVPYVVGYGYTF.

The CDR3 DNA reads as TGTGCCAGCAGTTTTGGGGGACATGATGGCTACACCTTC. It translates to CASSFGGHDGYTF. J is TRBJ1-2 and V is TRBV12-3 or TRBV12-4; D may be TRBD1 (6 bases). The CDR3 runs to 13 residues. V was cut by 3 bases and J by 6 bases, with 11 bases left in between.

This clonotype was observed a handful of times. The V gene is TRBV7-9, the J gene TRBJ2-7, with no clear D. From germline, CDR1 is SEHNR and CDR2 FQNEAQ (reference sequence). The CDR3 length is 13 residues. V was shortened by 6 bases and J by 3 bases, with 12 bases between the two germline ends. CDR3 loop: CASRPPTNYEQYV. The CDR3 bases are TGTGCCAGCAGGCCCCCCACTAACTACGAGCAGTACGTC.

Notes on this clonotype: This may be a read error, as it is one base from a much larger clone. The chain joins TRBV27 to TRBJ2-5; 9 bases are a match to TRBD1. The germline CDR1 and CDR2 sequences are MNHEY and SMNVEV (reference sequence). J was trimmed by 5 bases and V by 6 bases; bases with no gene match: 10. This CDR3 region has 15 residues. The CDR3, as DNA: TGTGCCAGCAGACCTACAGGGGGCGGTTGTGAGACCCAGTACTTC. This codes for CASRPTGGGCETQYF.

This clonotype has a handful of counts. This chain connects TRBV29-1 to TRBJ2-2; D unclear. Germline CDR1 is SQVTM and CDR2 is ANQGSEA. This CDR3 has 13 residues. The germline V and J ends were trimmed by 3 bases and 5 bases, with 10 bases remaining between them. The CDR3 sequence is CSVDWEGTGELFF. The CDR3 nucleotides are TGCAGCGTTGACTGGGAAGGGACCGGGGAGCTGTTTTTT.

This clonotype has only one observation. The chain is built from TRBV9 and TRBJ2-1; maybe TRBD2 (5 bases). V was trimmed by 3 bases and J by 6 bases, leaving 13 bases between them. This CDR3 is 14 amino acids long. Germline lookup yields CDR1 SGDLS and CDR2 YYNGEE. CDR3 sequence (DNA): TGTGCCAGCAGCGCCGGTCCGGGGATCAATGAGCAGTTCTTC. It is translated as CASSAGPGINEQFF.

This clonotype has a handful of counts. V is TRBV6-5 and J is TRBJ1-6; D call uncertain. The germline V and J ends were trimmed by 2 bases and 8 bases, with 10 bases remaining between them. CDR3 size: 14 residues. Germline CDR1 MNHEY, CDR2 SVGAGI. CDR3 bases: TGTGCCAGCAGTTACACGCTCCTAGATTCACCCCTCCACTTT. Amino acids: CASSYTLLDSPLHF.

This clonotype has just a few counts. Here the CDR3 reads CASGLVLAGYGDTQYF. In DNA, the CDR3 is TGTGCTAGTGGTTTGGTACTAGCGGGCTACGGAGATACGCAGTATTTT. The chain employs TRBV12-5 and TRBJ2-3, with 9 bases lining up with TRBD2. J gave up 5 bases and V 0 bases, and 6 bases lay outside the gene matches. Germline CDR1 reads LGHNT; CDR2 reads FRNRAP. CDR3 length: 16 amino acids. The full variable domain, in which reference TRBV12-5 and TRBJ2-3 provide the parts outside the CDR3, is DARVTQTPRHKVTEMGQEVTMRCQPILGHNTVFWYRQTMMQGLELLAYFRNRAPLDDSGMPKDRFSAEMPDATLATLKIQPSEPRDSAVYFCASGLVLAGYGDTQYFGPGTRLTVL.

This clonotype was detected a few times. V and J are TRBV4-3 and TRBJ2-4; D assignment may be TRBD1 or TRBD2 (5 bases each). CDR1 and CDR2 (germline): LGHNA, YSLEER. The CDR3 length is 14 residues. Deletions cut 8 bases from V and 8 bases from J, with 19 bases between. CDR3 bases: TGCGCCAGCCCGGGGTTTGGGGCTCGGGACATTCAGTACTTC. It translates to CASPGFGARDIQYF.

The rearrangement uses TRBV5-1 and TRBJ2-3, with TRBD2 matching over 7 bases. The trim removed 1 base at V and 11 bases at J, leaving 4 bases unmatched. CDR3 length: 12 amino acids. CDR1 and CDR2 (germline): SGHRS, YFSETQ. DNA of the CDR3: TGCGCCAGCAGCTTGAGCGGGGTGGAGCAGTATTTT. Amino acid sequence: CASSLSGVEQYF.

Here the CDR3 DNA reads TGTGCCAGCAGCCAGAACAGGGGGCTTGAGCAGTACGTC. It is translated as CASSQNRGLEQYV. This chain joins TRBV14 and TRBJ2-7; TRBD1 agrees at 9 bases. The CDR3 runs 13 residues. V gave up 3 bases and J gave up 7 bases; unmatched junction bases: 4. Germline V gene sequence: CDR1 SGHDN, CDR2 FVKESK.

The chain has TRBV20-1 and TRBJ2-6; D not resolved. The CDR3 has 14 amino acids. V shed 6 bases and J shed 0 bases, with 9 bases lying between them. Germline lookup yields CDR1 DFQATT and CDR2 SNEGSKA (reference sequence). The CDR3 loop reads CSAPAFSGANVLTF. The CDR3 bases are TGCAGTGCCCCAGCCTTCTCTGGGGCCAACGTCCTGACTTTC.